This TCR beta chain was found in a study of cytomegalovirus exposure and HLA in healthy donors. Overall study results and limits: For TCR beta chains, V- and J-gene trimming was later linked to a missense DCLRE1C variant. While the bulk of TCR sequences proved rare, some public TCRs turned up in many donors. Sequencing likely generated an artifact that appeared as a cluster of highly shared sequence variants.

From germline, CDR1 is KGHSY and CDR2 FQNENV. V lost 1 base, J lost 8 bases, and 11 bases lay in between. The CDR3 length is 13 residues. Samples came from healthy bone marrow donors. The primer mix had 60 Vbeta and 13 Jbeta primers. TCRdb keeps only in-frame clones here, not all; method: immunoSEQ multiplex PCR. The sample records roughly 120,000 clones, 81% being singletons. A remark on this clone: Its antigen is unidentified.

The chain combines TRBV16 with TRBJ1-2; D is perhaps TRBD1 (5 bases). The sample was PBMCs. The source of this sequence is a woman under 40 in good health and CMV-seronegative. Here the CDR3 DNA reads TGTGCCAGCAGCCAATTTTCAGGGCTCGGCTACACCTTC. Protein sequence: CASSQFSGLGYTF.